Listed here are 2 T cell receptor beta chains from one sample, sequenced in a study of technical replicates of blood from a handful of donors. Here immunoSEQ multiplex PCR was the method, and the copy in TCRdb shows in-frame clones only, minus some. In the table there are approximately 80,000 clones, 95% to 98% of which are singletons. What was sequenced was T cells isolated from PBMCs. These receptor sequences come from a human donor in good health.

This chain uses TRBV5-1 with TRBJ2-1, with TRBD1 matching over 11 bases. Germline V gives CDR1 SGHRS, CDR2 YFSETQ. CDR3 length: 16 amino acids. V trimming: 4 bases; J trimming: 5 bases; junction bases outside the gene matches: 8. The CDR3 spells CASSRGRTGGNNEQFF. CDR3 nucleotide sequence: TGCGCCAGCAGCCGGGGCCGGACAGGGGGCAACAATGAGCAGTTCTTC.

The genes are TRBV5-5 and TRBJ2-1; 9 bases are a match to TRBD2. Germline-derived CDR1 and CDR2 are SGHKS and YYEKEE (reference sequence). V was pared by 4 bases and J by 4 bases, with 9 bases of the junction left unmatched. This CDR3 contains 16 residues. In DNA, the CDR3 is TGTGCCAGCAGCCCTCGGTTAGCGGGGGTTTACAATGAGCAGTTCTTC. Translating it yields CASSPRLAGVYNEQFF.